This TCR beta chain was retrieved from a study of vaccination effects on CD4 cells after COVID-19. The overall study: Participants were given two doses of BNT162b2 or mRNA-1273 vaccine.

In regard to this clone: No antigen is known for it.

Method: immunoSEQ multiplex PCR; TCRdb's copy keeps in-frame clones and lacks some. The table lists around 55,000 clones, roughly two thirds of them singletons, with about a sixth in the top ten. Within the ViraFEST assay, antigen-specific CD4+ T cells underwent expansion with viral peptide pools prior to sequencing. Subsequent to a culture period of more than 8 days, CD4+ T cells were isolated. Negative nucleocapsid antibody tests before and after vaccination confirmed no previous SARS-CoV-2 infection. Study-wide findings and caveats: Convalescent patients were scarce, and early post-infection timepoints were absent. Cross-reactivity toward common cold coronaviruses was confined to only 1 of 255 vaccine-induced clones in healthy vaccinees.

The receptor comes from a human donor who received a COVID-19 vaccine. The sample in question was CD4+ T cells from PBMCs cultured with SARS-CoV-2 spike peptides, obtained before COVID-19 vaccination.

Here the CDR3 reads CASSARQGSTDTQYF. In nucleotides, the CDR3 is TGCGCCAGCAGCGCCCGACAGGGGTCCACAGATACGCAGTATTTT. The chain combines TRBV5-1 with TRBJ2-3; the match to TRBD1 covers 8 bases. CDR3 size: 15 residues. The germline CDR1 and CDR2 sequences are SGHRS and YFSETQ. The V and J ends lost 4 bases and 2 bases, in that order; junction bases with no gene match: 6.